This TCR beta chain was captured in a study of CD8+ T cells in alopecia areata (dated by TCRdb to 2016 to 2018). In terms of the full investigation: The treated patients took part in an open-label pilot trial in which moderate-to-severe alopecia areata was treated with oral tofacitinib at 5 to 10 mg twice daily. TCRbeta CDR3 regions were amplified by immunoSEQ multiplex PCR with 35 Vbeta forward and 13 Jbeta reverse primers. Human TCRbeta sequencing covered scalp tissue and sorted CD4+ and CD8+ peripheral blood T cells from patchy and totalis/universalis alopecia areata patients and healthy controls. Scalp clonality was compared across normal scalp (n=4), patchy alopecia areata scalp (n=8), and alopecia totalis/universalis scalp (n=8). The study used high-throughput TCRbeta sequencing to examine T cell clonal expansion in alopecia areata, in both the C3H/HeJ mouse model and human patients. The SALT score, which quantifies the percentage of affected scalp surface area, was used to measure disease severity in treated patients. The RNA source kit depended on sample type: the PAXgene miRNA kit for fixed scalp, the miRNeasy kit for PBMCs, and the RNeasy kit for mouse skin. Patients stayed on tofacitinib for 6 to 18 months and then had 6 months of follow-up off drug so that delayed response and recurrence could be assessed. Tofacitinib-treated patients had biopsies at baseline and at 4 and 24 weeks of treatment, with a later scalp biopsy in several patients.

Explained via the paper, the time point label denotes: around 24 weeks on oral tofacitinib. Sample treatment or condition, as interpreted from the label and publication: oral pan-JAK inhibitor, 5-10 mg twice daily. Peripheral blood and lesional scalp punch biopsies were obtained from patients with alopecia areata. PBMCs were isolated by density centrifugation and stained for CD3, CD4 and CD8, after which CD4+ and CD8+ T cells were sorted on a FACSAria. The CDR3 goes from the cysteine to the phenylalanine over 14 residues. Solely the CDR3 DNA is kept, with 42 bases framed from the first base. Relative to germline, V is 4 bases shorter and J is 5 bases shorter, with 17 bases between their ends. CDR1 and CDR2, looked up from the germline V gene, are SQVTM and ANQGSEA. What the study reported, not specific to this receptor: During tofacitinib treatment, many expanded lesional clones stuck around in both scalp and blood, and this persistence may partly explain why relapse happens after treatment is stopped. Shared TCR sequences between patients were less evident than in mice, which may be partly attributable to HLA diversity in the patient population. Because the treated cohort was small and had only one nonresponder, larger studies are needed to examine links between baseline CD8+ expansion and response. Tofacitinib significantly lowered scalp clonality and the number of expanded CD8+ clones among the top 100 scalp clones. Unlike mouse skin, where gammadelta T cells dominate, normal human skin contains resident alphabeta T cells that get sequenced too, which complicates analysis of the scalp TCR repertoire. Higher clonality and more expanded CD8+ clones were observed in lesional scalp than in normal scalp, particularly in alopecia totalis/universalis, a finding suggestive of antigenic drive.

As regards this clone: It has no known antigen specificity. Qualities for individual bases were not recorded, and no much larger clone is one base off.

Receptor amplification or capture employed the immunoSEQ multiplex PCR assay. RNA was extracted from all samples and reverse transcribed into cDNA as template for TCR sequencing. SuperScript III was used for first-strand cDNA synthesis, primed with a 2:1 mix of oligo-dT and random hexamers. A synthetic immune receptor repertoire was used to assess amplification bias, and residual bias was removed computationally. Under the source paper's analysis protocol: Raw reads were preprocessed for error removal, and CDR3 was defined according to IMGT conventions as running from the conserved cysteine to phenylalanine. Clonality was computed by normalizing Shannon entropy by log2 of the number of productive unique TCRs and subtracting the result from 1. Scalp TCRbeta sequences were cross-referenced with sorted blood CD4 and CD8 repertoires so that the CD4 or CD8 identity of scalp clones could be inferred. TCRdb re-hosts the immuneACCESS table, in-frame sequences only. Its copies lack some clones; in the studies checked, an unresolved V gene accounts for under half of them, and the cause for the rest is not known. The DNA gave D and trimming, while V, J and clone size come from that table. This sample holds 150,000 to 200,000 clones; about three fifths were observed only once. The biggest ten clones account for 5.5% to 6% of the sample.

The sequence links TRBV29-1 to TRBJ1-2, and the D gene may be TRBD1, 5 bases matching. The sequence came from a human donor with alopecia areata. The source material was CD4+ T cells sorted from blood, sampled at week 24, from a patient treated with tofacitinib. The DNA sequence reads TGCAGCGTTGGATCTGGGGCAGACAGATATGGCTACACCTTC. The encoded protein is CSVGSGADRYGYTF.